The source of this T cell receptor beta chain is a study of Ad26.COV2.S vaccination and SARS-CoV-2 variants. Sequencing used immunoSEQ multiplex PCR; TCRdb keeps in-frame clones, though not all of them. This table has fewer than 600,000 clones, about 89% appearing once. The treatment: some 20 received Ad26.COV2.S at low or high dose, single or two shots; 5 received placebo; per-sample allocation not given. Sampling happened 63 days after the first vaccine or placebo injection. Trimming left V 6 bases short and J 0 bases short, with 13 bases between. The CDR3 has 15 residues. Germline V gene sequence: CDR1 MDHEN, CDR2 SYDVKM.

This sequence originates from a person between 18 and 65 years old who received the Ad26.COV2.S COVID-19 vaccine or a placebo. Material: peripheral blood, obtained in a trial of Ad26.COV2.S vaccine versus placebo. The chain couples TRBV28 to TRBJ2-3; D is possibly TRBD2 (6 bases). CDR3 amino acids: CASSPAGTSTDTQYF. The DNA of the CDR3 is TGTGCCAGCAGCCCCGCCGGGACTAGCACAGATACGCAGTATTTT.